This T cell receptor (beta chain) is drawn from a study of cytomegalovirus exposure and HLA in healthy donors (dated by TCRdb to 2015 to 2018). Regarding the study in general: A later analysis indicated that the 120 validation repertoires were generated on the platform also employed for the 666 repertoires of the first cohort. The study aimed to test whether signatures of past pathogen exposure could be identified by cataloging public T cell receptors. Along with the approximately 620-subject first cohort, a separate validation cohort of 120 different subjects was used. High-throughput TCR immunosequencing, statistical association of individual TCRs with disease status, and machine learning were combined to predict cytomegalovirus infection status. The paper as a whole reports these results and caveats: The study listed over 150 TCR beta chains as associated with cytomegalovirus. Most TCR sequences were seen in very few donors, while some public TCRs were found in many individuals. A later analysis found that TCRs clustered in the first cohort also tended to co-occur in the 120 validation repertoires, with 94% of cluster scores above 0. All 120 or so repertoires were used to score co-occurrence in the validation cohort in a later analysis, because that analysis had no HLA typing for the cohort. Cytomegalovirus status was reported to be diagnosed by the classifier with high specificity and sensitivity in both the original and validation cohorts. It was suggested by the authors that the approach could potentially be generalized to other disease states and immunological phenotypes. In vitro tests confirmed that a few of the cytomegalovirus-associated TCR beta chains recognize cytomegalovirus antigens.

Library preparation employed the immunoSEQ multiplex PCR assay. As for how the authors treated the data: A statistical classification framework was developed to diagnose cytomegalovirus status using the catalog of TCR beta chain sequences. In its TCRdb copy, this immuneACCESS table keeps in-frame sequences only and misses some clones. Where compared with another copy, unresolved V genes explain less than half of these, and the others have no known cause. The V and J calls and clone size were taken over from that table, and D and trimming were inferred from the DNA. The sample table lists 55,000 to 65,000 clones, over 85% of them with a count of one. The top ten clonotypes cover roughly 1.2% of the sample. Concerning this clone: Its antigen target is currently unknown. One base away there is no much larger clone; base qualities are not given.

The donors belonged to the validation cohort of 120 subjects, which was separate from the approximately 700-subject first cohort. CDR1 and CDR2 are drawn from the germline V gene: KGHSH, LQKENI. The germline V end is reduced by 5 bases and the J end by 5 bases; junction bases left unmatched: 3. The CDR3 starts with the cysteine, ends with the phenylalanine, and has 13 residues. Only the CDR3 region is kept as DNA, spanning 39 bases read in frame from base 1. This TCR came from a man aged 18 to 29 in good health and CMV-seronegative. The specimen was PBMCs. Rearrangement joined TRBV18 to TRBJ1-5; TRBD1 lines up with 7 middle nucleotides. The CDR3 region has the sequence CASSSDRDQPQHF. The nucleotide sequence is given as TGTGCCAGCTCATCCGACAGGGATCAGCCCCAGCATTTT.